This T cell receptor beta chain was sequenced for a study of neurological immune-mediated disorders. The germline V and J ends were trimmed by 5 bases and 8 bases, with 18 bases remaining between them. This CDR3 is built from 14 residues. This clonotype was seen at least ten times. TCRdb reanalysed the 5' RACE reads using MiXCR and keeps one entry per CDR3 protein. The profile shows over 45,000 distinct CDR3 sequences, around 5.3% of them singletons. The sequenced sample was CD4+ T cells from blood. The rearrangement uses TRBV12-3 or TRBV12-4 and TRBJ1-1; D gene uncertain. The TCR originated in a woman aged 18-29 years with multiple sclerosis. CDR3 DNA: TGTGCCAGCAGTCGCCTTCTAAAACAGCAGGAAGCTTTCTTT. This sequence encodes CASSRLLKQQEAFF.